This T cell receptor (beta chain) comes out of a study of T-cell reconstitution after alpha-beta-depleted transplantation in children. It was with unique molecular identifiers that the TCRbeta library was prepared. One entry per CDR3 protein results from TCRdb running MiXCR on the PCR reads. Seen here are roughly 100,000 distinct CDR3 sequences, around 5.9% observed once, and the top ten hold more than 5.5%. Notes on this clonotype: Antigen specificity is unknown.

General observations from the study: About two months after transplant, alpha-beta T cells reportedly came from several hundred expanded graft clones.

This material consisted of PBMCs, mostly from graft donor cells, taken 60 days after TCRalphabeta/CD19-depleted stem cell transplant. The TCR originated in a female patient aged 2-15 years who had a stem cell transplant for Fanconi anemia, so the T cells may come from the graft donor.

This chain's CDR3 is CASSPQPGLSYNEQFF. The DNA of the CDR3 is TGTGCCAGCAGCCCACAGCCGGGACTGTCCTACAATGAGCAGTTCTTC. The chain is built from TRBV3-1 and TRBJ2-1, with D possibly matching TRBD2 (6 bases). V was shortened by 4 bases and J by 1 base, with 14 bases between the two germline ends. The CDR3 length is 16 residues. Germline V gene sequence: CDR1 LGHDT, CDR2 YNNKEL (reference sequence).